This entry lists 9 T cell receptor beta chains sequenced from one sample in a study of identical twins listed by TCRdb under 2016. Receptors were amplified or captured by 5' RACE. The run used an Illumina HiSeq 2000. The public reads were run again by TCRdb, first through fastp at Q25 and then through MiXCR, and only productive beta chains were kept. Under each unique CDR3 protein, matching rows form one entry showing the most common genes and DNA. The sample data list 420,000 or so distinct CDR3 sequences, and under 20% of these were observed just once. The leading ten clones occupy roughly an eighth of the sample. What was sequenced was naive T cells sorted from blood. In the paper's terms, the cell subset or site label means: cells isolated with a human naive T-cell isolation kit. The origin of the receptors is a man between 45 and 60 years old in good health.

This clonotype occurred a few times. This chain uses TRBV12-3 or TRBV12-4 with TRBJ2-5, with 7 bases identical to TRBD1. The CDR3 is 15 amino acids. The ends lost 3 bases at V and 1 base at J; junction bases unmatched: 5. CDR3 sequence reads: CASSFRGTLQETQYF. The CDR3 DNA follows: TGTGCCAGCAGTTTCAGGGGGACCCTCCAAGAGACCCAGTACTTC.

This clonotype has ten or more counts. The chain joins TRBV7-2 to TRBJ2-1; D call uncertain. The ends were cut back, 5 bases at V and 7 bases at J, with 15 bases in the middle. Germline assignment: CDR1 SGHTA and CDR2 FQGNSA. This CDR3 comprises 14 residues. CDR3 DNA sequence: TGTGCCAGCAGCCCCCAGAACCGACGGAATGAGCAGTTCTTC. Its translation is CASSPQNRRNEQFF.

The chain uses TRBV12-3 or TRBV12-4 and TRBJ2-3; D not resolved. The V gene lost 1 base and the J gene lost 2 bases, with 10 bases spanning the gap. This CDR3 is 15 amino acids long. The CDR3 here is CASSLGQYFTDTQYF. Here the CDR3 DNA reads TGTGCCAGCAGTTTAGGCCAGTACTTCACAGATACGCAGTATTTT.

This clonotype was detected many times. This chain joins TRBV12-3 or TRBV12-4 and TRBJ1-1; D perhaps matches TRBD1 (5 bases). The CDR3 contains 14 residues. Between the trimmed V and J ends, which lost 7 bases and 4 bases, there was a span of 16 bases. CDR3 amino acids: CASITRGECTEAFF. The CDR3 DNA sequence: TGTGCCAGCATTACTAGGGGTGAGTGCACTGAAGCTTTCTTT.

This clonotype has at least ten counts. The chain carries TRBV4-1 and TRBJ2-5, with TRBD2 identical over 10 bases. V lost 9 bases and J lost 3; bases outside the gene matches: 10. This CDR3 is built from 15 residues. CDR1 and CDR2 (germline): MGHRA, YSYEKL. DNA for the CDR3: TGCGCCAGTGGCCTGGTAGCGGGGGGAAAAGAGACCCAGTACTTC. Translating it yields CASGLVAGGKETQYF.

The rearrangement joins TRBV15 to TRBJ1-2; D is unresolved. This CDR3 region has 13 residues. The germline CDR1 and CDR2 sequences are LNHNV and YYDKDF (reference sequence). V lost 5 bases, J lost 4 bases, and 11 bases lay in between. The CDR3 nucleotides read TGTGCCACCAGCGCGGGATTAACCTATGGCTACACCTTC. This gives the protein CATSAGLTYGYTF.

This clonotype was counted ten times or more. V usage is TRBV10-3 and J usage is TRBJ2-7, with D unresolved. The V end lost 5 bases, the J end lost 1 base, and 6 bases lay between the germline ends. This CDR3 contains 12 residues. CDR1 and CDR2 (germline): ENHRY, SYGVKD. Here the CDR3 reads CAISPDSYEQYF. The CDR3 DNA reads as TGTGCCATCAGTCCAGATTCCTACGAGCAGTACTTC.

This clonotype came up a few times. This chain uses TRBV20-1 with TRBJ1-2; 8 bases match TRBD1. Germline assignment: CDR1 DFQATT and CDR2 SNEGSKA (reference sequence). This CDR3 contains 14 residues. The V and J ends lost 6 bases and 5 bases, in that order; junction bases with no gene match: 11. The chain's CDR3 is CSAQEAGGRYGYTF. For the CDR3, the DNA is TGCAGTGCGCAAGAGGCAGGGGGCCGGTATGGCTACACCTTC.

This clonotype has a handful of counts. V is TRBV7-9 and J is TRBJ2-1; 8 bases agree with TRBD2. J lost 3 bases, V lost 1 base, and 2 bases had no gene match. The CDR3 sequence is 15 residues long. Germline assignment: CDR1 SEHNR and CDR2 FQNEAQ (reference sequence). The CDR3 loop reads CASSLELAVYNEQFF. The CDR3, as DNA: TGTGCCAGCAGCTTAGAACTAGCGGTCTACAATGAGCAGTTCTTC.